This TCR beta chain was found in a study of T cell responses to AZD1222 COVID-19 vaccine. For this clone: What it binds is unknown.

Whole-study findings and limits: Nearly half of the spike-specific TCRs reportedly recognize variant regions that carry no mutations.

Trimming removed 0 bases at V and 7 bases at J, with 16 bases between. Germline V gene lookup returns CDR1 SGHRS and CDR2 YFSETQ. CDR3 size: 15 residues. Some clones are missing from TCRdb's copy, which holds only in-frame ones; the method was immunoSEQ multiplex PCR. The profile covers over 95,000 clones, with 84% appearing a single time and 11% to 15% taken by the ten largest. V and J are TRBV5-1 and TRBJ1-2, with TRBD1 as a possible D gene (6 bases). The sequenced sample was peripheral blood, obtained 28 days after the second AZD1222 dose. This TCR derives from an adult who received the AZD1222 COVID-19 vaccine. The CDR3 nucleotides read TGCGCCAGCAGCTTGGAGTGGGGGCGAGTGTTTGGCTACACCTTC. Amino acids: CASSLEWGRVFGYTF.